The table lists the clone carrying this TCR beta chain with a few counts. Antigen specificity is unknown. Once sorted, every population was more than 98% pure. The data were obtained in a study of beta chain features in type 1 diabetes. Study summary: Comparable age, gender and cell yields were observed in patients relative to healthy donors. Findings and caveats of the study: Researchers could not determine here whether HLA type influences TCRB rearrangement. Moderate yet significant TCRB CDR3 shortening was seen in Type 1 diabetes patients in all four CD4+ subsets. PCR might favor shorter templates, equally in patients and controls.

The whole isolated RNA underwent reverse transcription, so sequencing captured expressed TCRB transcripts. Only in-frame clones appear in the TCRdb table, and some are missing; sequencing was by immunoSEQ multiplex PCR. The table lists about 160,000 clones, about 8.1% of them singletons. The CDR3 has 15 amino acids. Germline-derived CDR1 and CDR2 are SGHNT and YENEEA. V was shortened by 0 bases and J by 4 bases, with 10 bases between the two germline ends. The sequence derives from a woman aged 18-29 years with type 1 diabetes. The chain links TRBV11-3 to TRBJ2-1, with D tentatively TRBD1 (5 bases). Sequenced: central memory CD4+ T cells from blood. The CDR3, as DNA: TGTGCCAGCAGCTTAGAAAGGGGCCCTTACAATGAGCAGTTCTTC. Its protein is CASSLERGPYNEQFF.